A single sample is the source of the 4 T cell receptor beta chains below, sequenced in a study of Ad26.COV2.S vaccination and SARS-CoV-2 variants. Sequencing was performed with immunoSEQ multiplex PCR; in TCRdb, only in-frame clones are kept and a portion is missing. Of 300,000 to 400,000 clones in the sample, 92% were seen once. The sample consisted of peripheral blood, taken after recovery from COVID-19. The receptors originated from a human donor who had recovered from COVID-19.

The genes are TRBV6-6 and TRBJ2-1, with 7 bases aligning to TRBD1. Germline-derived CDR1 and CDR2 are MNHNY and SVGAGI (reference sequence). V shed 4 bases and J 8 bases; nucleotides not matched to a gene: 2. The CDR3 contains 12 residues. The chain's CDR3 is CASSSQGYEQFF. In nucleotides, the CDR3 is TGTGCCAGCAGTTCACAGGGGTATGAGCAGTTCTTC.

The chain carries TRBV19 and TRBJ1-2; no firm D call. Germline V gene sequence: CDR1 LNHDA, CDR2 SQIVND (reference sequence). The CDR3 loop spans 16 amino acids. Trimming stripped 0 bases from V and 3 bases from J, with 14 bases between. Here the CDR3 DNA reads TGTGCCAGTAGTATAGAGATCCAAAGGCGACACTATGGCTACACCTTC. This encodes CASSIEIQRRHYGYTF.

The chain recombines TRBV7-2 with TRBJ2-2; D may be TRBD2 (6 bases). In germline, CDR1 is SGHTA, CDR2 FQGNSA. V shed 1 base and J shed 7 bases, with 25 bases lying between them. The CDR3 covers 19 residues. CDR3 region: CASSLGTPGGLGPVGELFF. The CDR3 DNA reads as TGTGCCAGCAGCTTAGGGACTCCCGGGGGTCTAGGACCCGTCGGGGAGCTGTTTTTT.

This clone was found once. The chain combines TRBV7-3 with TRBJ1-1; D is uncertain. This CDR3 is built from 14 residues. The germline CDR1 and CDR2 sequences are SGHTA and FQGTGA. With 3 bases removed from V and 4 bases from J, the gap between germline ends came to 12 bases. The chain's CDR3 is CASSLDMWATEAFF. The CDR3, as DNA: TGTGCCAGCAGCTTGGATATGTGGGCCACTGAAGCTTTCTTT.